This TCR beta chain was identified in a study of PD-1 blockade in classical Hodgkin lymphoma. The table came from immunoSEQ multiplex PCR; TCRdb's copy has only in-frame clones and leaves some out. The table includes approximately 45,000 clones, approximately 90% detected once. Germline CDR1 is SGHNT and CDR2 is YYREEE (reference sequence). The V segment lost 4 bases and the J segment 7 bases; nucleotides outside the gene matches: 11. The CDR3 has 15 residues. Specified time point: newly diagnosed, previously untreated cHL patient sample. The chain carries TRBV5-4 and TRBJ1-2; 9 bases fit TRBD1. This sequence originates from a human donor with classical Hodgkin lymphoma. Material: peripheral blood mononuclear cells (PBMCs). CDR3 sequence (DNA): TGTGCCAGCAGCCGGAGACAGGGGGTAGTCTCTGGCTACACCTTC. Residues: CASSRRQGVVSGYTF.